Sequencing of this TCR beta chain was carried out in a study of T cells after yellow fever vaccination. About the study: Those fractions that held only low numbers of cells were prepared using the SMART-Seq v4 Ultra Low Input RNA kit.

With regard to this clonotype: Its antigen is currently unknown.

5'RACE template switching added a universal primer site and UMIs to TCR cDNA. Each CDR3 protein is one row after TCRdb ran MiXCR on the 5' RACE reads. Among 95,000 to 100,000 distinct CDR3 sequences listed, around 5.5% were seen once. The length of the CDR3 is 15 residues. CDR1 and CDR2 from the germline V gene are LNHNV and YYDKDF (reference sequence). Trimming at V came to 3 bases and at J to 4 bases, leaving 6 bases not matched to a gene. Overall study results and limits: The CD4 compartment and the CD8 compartment contained a small share of clonotypes in common. The presence of abundant clonotypes contaminating from the bulk population was possible in FACS-sorted repertoires.

This chain joins TRBV15 and TRBJ2-3, with 8 bases matching TRBD2. The sample was CD8+ T cells sorted from PBMCs, taken 10 days after the yellow fever booster vaccination. This receptor was obtained from a man aged 18 to 30 who received the YFV17D yellow fever vaccine. CDR3 region: CATSRYQTSADTQYF. The CDR3 nucleotides are TGTGCCACCAGCAGGTACCAGACTAGCGCAGATACGCAGTATTTT.